This TCR beta chain was sequenced for a study of blood T cell repertoires in COVID-19. Across the whole study: COVID-19 samples, acute and convalescent, were from the United States, Italy and Spain. PBMCs, B-cell-depleted T cells, or T cells were the source of the cDNA or gDNA that made up the material.

The CDR3 has 14 residues. V gave up 3 bases and J gave up 2 bases, with 8 bases separating them. Germline V gives CDR1 SGHTA, CDR2 FQGNSA. Repertoires were generated with immunoSEQ multiplex PCR, while TCRdb's copy carries only in-frame clones and drops some. The sample has over 600,000 clones, approximately 90% seen once. The sequence came from a young woman with acute or convalescent COVID-19. The chain employs TRBV7-2 and TRBJ1-5, with TRBD1 as a possible D gene (5 bases). Sequenced sample: peripheral blood. CDR3: CASSLGLGNQPQHF. Written as DNA, the CDR3 is TGTGCCAGCAGCTTGGGGCTAGGCAATCAGCCCCAGCATTTT. Complete variable domain (other parts from reference TRBV7-2 and TRBJ1-5): GAGVSQSPSNKVTEKGKDVELRCDPISGHTALYWYRQSLGQGLEFLIYFQGNSAPDKSGLPSDRFSAERTGGSVSTLTIQRTQQEDSAVYLCASSLGLGNQPQHFGDGTRLSIL.